The 2 T cell receptor beta chains presented below share a single source sample, sequenced in a study of T cells in Graves' hyperthyroidism and ophthalmopathy. Amplification targeted TCR beta CDR3 regions from RNA transcripts. The study used the HTBI primer set for a first-round RT-PCR of the TCR CDR3. One entry per CDR3 protein, called by TCRdb with MiXCR from the multiplex PCR reads. The sample includes more than 550,000 distinct CDR3 sequences, about 45% seen only once; the top ten take less than 9%. The source material was peripheral blood or thyroid tissue (not recorded which). Receptor source: an adult man with Graves' disease, either hyperthyroidism or ophthalmopathy (not recorded which).

This clonotype has ten or more counts. The rearrangement uses TRBV19 and TRBJ1-5; possible D gene TRBD1, 6 bases. Trimming shortened V by 7 bases and J by 0 bases, and 13 bases separated the two germline ends. The germline CDR1 and CDR2 sequences are LNHDA and SQIVND (reference sequence). This CDR3 region has 15 residues. The CDR3 nucleotides are TGTGCCAGTACACCCCAGGGGCTTAGCAATCAGCCCCAGCATTTT. This translates into CASTPQGLSNQPQHF.

This clonotype has just one count. With a much larger clone just one base away, this may be a read error. The chain combines TRBV2 with TRBJ1-4; 8 bases are shared with TRBD1. This CDR3 region has 16 residues. Germline V gene lookup returns CDR1 SNHLY and CDR2 FYNNEI. The CDR3 sequence is CASSEAKQGAFEELFF. CDR3 in DNA: TGTGCCAGCAGTGAAGCGAAGCAGGGGGCGTTTGAAGAACTGTTTTTT.